Sequencing of this T cell receptor beta chain was carried out in a study of neoadjuvant nivolumab and ipilimumab in lung cancer. About the study: Patients got nivolumab 3 mg/kg on days 1, 15 and 29; combination added ipilimumab 1 mg/kg day 1.

Produced via immunoSEQ multiplex PCR; TCRdb's table is partial and in-frame only. The data show 39,000 or so clones, 85% to 90% seen once. CDR3 size: 13 residues. Germline CDR1 and CDR2: SGDLS and YYNGEE. V gave up 0 bases and J gave up 2 bases, with 5 bases separating them. This TCR was sampled from an adult with non-small cell lung cancer. Sequencing was performed on peripheral blood, taken before neoadjuvant nivolumab, alone or with ipilimumab. The gene calls are TRBV9 and TRBJ2-5; D uncertain. CDR3 bases: TGTGCCAGCAGCGTAGCCACACAAGAGACCCAGTACTTC. Its translation is CASSVATQETQYF.